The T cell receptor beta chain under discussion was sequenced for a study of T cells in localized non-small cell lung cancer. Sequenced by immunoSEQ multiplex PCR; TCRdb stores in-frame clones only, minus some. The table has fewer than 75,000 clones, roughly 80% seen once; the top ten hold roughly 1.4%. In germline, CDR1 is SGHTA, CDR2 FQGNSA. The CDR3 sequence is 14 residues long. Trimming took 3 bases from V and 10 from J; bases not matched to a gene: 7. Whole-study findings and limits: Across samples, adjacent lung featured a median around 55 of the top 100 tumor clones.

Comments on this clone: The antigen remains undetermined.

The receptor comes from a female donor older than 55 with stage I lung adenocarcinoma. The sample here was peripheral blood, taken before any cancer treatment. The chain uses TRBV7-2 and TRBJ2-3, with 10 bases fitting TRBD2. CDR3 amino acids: CASSLEREGPAQYF. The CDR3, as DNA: TGTGCCAGCAGCTTGGAGCGGGAGGGCCCGGCGCAGTATTTT.